Presented here are 23 T cell receptor beta chains from one specimen sequenced in a study of blood T cell repertoires in COVID-19. TCRdb's table, derived via immunoSEQ multiplex PCR, lists solely in-frame clones and lacks some. In the table there are nearly 45,000 clones, about 85% of which are singletons. Sequenced sample: peripheral blood. Every receptor here comes from an elderly woman in a cohort sampled during active or convalescent COVID-19.

This chain joins TRBV2 and TRBJ2-7; TRBD1 aligns across 9 bases. From germline, CDR1 is SNHLY and CDR2 FYNNEI. The CDR3 has 14 amino acids. Trimming took 7 bases from V and 2 from J; bases not matched to a gene: 6. CDR3 DNA: TGTGCCAGCACCCCGGGACAGGGAGCCTACGAGCAGTACTTC. Protein product: CASTPGQGAYEQYF.

This sequence joins TRBV21-1 and TRBJ2-7; the listed D gene, TRBD2, was not tested against the DNA. TRBV21-1 is a documented pseudogene. The length of the CDR3 is 18 residues. CDR3 loop: CASSSGLAGSFGSYEQYF. The CDR3 DNA reads TGTGCCAGCAGCAGCGGACTAGCGGGGTCATTCGGCTCCTACGAGCAGTACTTC.

The rearrangement links TRBV5-1 to TRBJ2-5, with D uncertain. Germline CDR1 is SGHRS and CDR2 is YFSETQ. Trimming took off 0 bases at V and 2 bases at J, with 8 bases between the two ends. This CDR3 contains 14 residues. CDR3 in DNA: TGCGCCAGCAGCTTGGGTCAGGCACAAGAGACCCAGTACTTC. Amino acids: CASSLGQAQETQYF.

Only a few counts were recorded for this clone. The chain joins TRBV4-2 to TRBJ2-3; unclear D gene. V lost 1 base, J lost 4 bases, and 6 bases lay in between. There are 13 residues in the CDR3. CDR1 LGHNA and CDR2 YNFKEQ come from the germline V gene. The CDR3: CASSQGLADTQYF. DNA of the CDR3: TGTGCCAGCAGCCAAGGTCTCGCAGATACGCAGTATTTT.

This rearrangement joins TRBV19 to TRBJ1-1; 7 nucleotides agree with TRBD1. The CDR3 is 14 residues long. Germline trimming cut 4 bases from V and 6 bases from J; bases unmatched to any gene: 8. Germline V gene sequence: CDR1 LNHDA, CDR2 SQIVND (reference sequence). CDR3 residues: CASSSLGGQPEAFF. CDR3 DNA: TGTGCCAGTAGTAGCTTAGGGGGACAGCCTGAAGCTTTCTTT.

This sequence joins TRBV12-3 or TRBV12-4 and TRBJ1-1, with D perhaps TRBD1 (6 bases). Trimming removed 6 bases from V and 9 bases from J, with 11 bases in between. The CDR3 loop spans 11 amino acids. The CDR3 loop reads CASSPDRKAFF. The CDR3 DNA sequence: TGTGCCAGCAGCCCGGACAGAAAAGCTTTCTTT.

This chain uses TRBV2 with TRBJ1-6; D is possibly TRBD1 (5 bases). The V end lost 4 bases, the J end lost 0 bases, and 13 bases lay between the germline ends. This CDR3 has 17 residues. CDR1 SNHLY and CDR2 FYNNEI come from the germline V gene. The CDR3 sequence is CASSVGTPNSYNSPLHF. CDR3 nucleotide sequence: TGTGCCAGCAGTGTCGGGACTCCTAACTCCTATAATTCACCCCTCCACTTT.

The rearrangement uses TRBV10-3 and TRBJ1-5; 8 nucleotides match TRBD1. The V and J ends lost 8 bases and 2 bases, in that order; junction bases with no gene match: 8. This CDR3 region has 15 residues. Germline CDR1 is ENHRY and CDR2 is SYGVKD. Here the CDR3 reads CAISPDRVGNQPQHF. CDR3 coding DNA: TGTGCCATCTCCCCGGACAGGGTCGGCAATCAGCCCCAGCATTTT.

This chain links TRBV29-1 with TRBJ2-3; D is perhaps TRBD1 (5 bases). CDR3 length: 11 residues. Germline CDR1 is SQVTM and CDR2 is ANQGSEA. V dropped 7 bases and J dropped 5 bases, with 10 bases sitting between them. The DNA of the CDR3 is TGCAGCGCGCCTAGGGGAGATACGCAGTATTTT. Its translation: CSAPRGDTQYF.

This chain joins TRBV7-2 and TRBJ2-5; TRBD1 is a possible D gene (5 bases). Germline V gene lookup returns CDR1 SGHTA and CDR2 FQGNSA. This CDR3 spans 13 amino acids. Trimming pared 8 bases from V and 5 bases from J, leaving 15 bases between. The CDR3 region is CASGRRGIETQYF. CDR3 coding DNA: TGTGCCAGCGGTCGAAGGGGTATCGAGACCCAGTACTTC.

The chain links TRBV7-8 to TRBJ1-1, with 7 bases fitting TRBD1. This CDR3 contains 15 residues. V shed 6 bases, J shed 4 bases, and the junction held 11 bases outside the gene matches. Germline V gene sequence: CDR1 SGHVS, CDR2 FQNEAQ. The CDR3, as DNA: TGTGCCAGCAGAGGGGGCCCGGGGGGGAGCACTGAAGCTTTCTTT. Amino acids: CASRGGPGGSTEAFF.

This clone was found once. Other DNA sequences in the same sample also yield this CDR3. The chain employs TRBV6-6 and TRBJ1-1, with D maybe TRBD1 (5 bases). Trimming cost V 6 bases and J 6 bases, with 23 bases left between them. The CDR3 totals 16 residues. CDR1 and CDR2 from the germline V gene are MNHNY and SVGAGI (reference sequence). The CDR3 loop is CASRLTGVMGSAEAFF. CDR3 coding DNA: TGTGCCAGCAGGTTAACGGGGGTGATGGGTAGCGCTGAAGCTTTCTTT.

The CDR3 DNA follows: TGTGCCAGCAGCGTAGCCCCCGCGGGGGCGACGAACACTGAAGCTTTCTTT. As protein: CASSVAPAGATNTEAFF. The V and J genes are TRBV9 and TRBJ1-1; a weak D match, TRBD1 (6 bases). V was trimmed by 0 bases and J by 1 base, leaving 16 bases between them. The germline CDR1 and CDR2 sequences are SGDLS and YYNGEE. This CDR3 spans 17 amino acids.

The chain uses TRBV19 and TRBJ2-3; D call uncertain. With 2 bases removed from V and 6 bases from J, the gap between germline ends came to 9 bases. This CDR3 spans 13 amino acids. In germline, CDR1 is LNHDA, CDR2 SQIVND (reference sequence). CDR3 region: CASSIRFGDTQYF. The CDR3 coding sequence is TGTGCCAGTAGTATAAGGTTCGGGGATACGCAGTATTTT.

The J gene is TRBJ2-7, the V gene TRBV7-8, with a weak D call TRBD2 (5 bases). V lost 1 base to trimming and J lost 4 bases, with 8 bases between them. The V gene's germline CDR1 is SGHVS and CDR2 FQNEAQ. The CDR3 is 13 residues long. The CDR3: CASSLGTLYEQYF. As DNA, the CDR3 is TGTGCCAGCAGCTTAGGGACTCTTTACGAGCAGTACTTC.

The J gene is TRBJ2-3, the V gene TRBV2, with 9 positions matching TRBD2. The CDR3 has 16 residues. Unmatched junction bases numbered 16, after V lost 6 bases and J lost 9 bases. Germline V gene lookup returns CDR1 SNHLY and CDR2 FYNNEI. The CDR3 region is CASSEGSGRPRYTQYF. The CDR3 DNA sequence: TGTGCCAGCAGCGAGGGAAGCGGGAGGCCTAGATACACGCAGTATTTT.

V and J are TRBV5-4 and TRBJ2-1, with D maybe TRBD1 (5 bases). Germline assignment: CDR1 SGHNT and CDR2 YYREEE (reference sequence). V was clipped by 0 bases and J by 2 bases, with 9 bases between them. The CDR3 length is 15 residues. The CDR3 nucleotides are TGTGCCAGCAGCTTGGTTGGACAACCCTACAATGAGCAGTTCTTC. This translates into CASSLVGQPYNEQFF.

The chain uses TRBV6-5 and TRBJ1-5; 7 bases map to TRBD1. Germline trimming cut 2 bases from V and 6 bases from J; bases unmatched to any gene: 4. The CDR3 covers 14 residues. From germline, CDR1 is MNHEY and CDR2 SVGAGI. CDR3 in DNA: TGTGCCAGCAGTTACCACACAGGGGTTCAGCCCCAGCATTTT. Translating it yields CASSYHTGVQPQHF.

The chain carries TRBV7-2 and TRBJ2-7, with TRBD1 matching 10 bases. Losses at the gene ends were 4 bases for V and 7 bases for J; bases not matched to a gene: 7. The germline V gene encodes CDR1 SGHTA and CDR2 FQGNSA. There are 14 residues in the CDR3. The CDR3 sequence is CASSSRQGAREQYF. CDR3 nucleotide sequence: TGTGCCAGCAGCTCACGACAGGGGGCGCGTGAGCAGTACTTC.

This chain connects TRBV6-6 to TRBJ2-3, with D possibly being TRBD2 (5 bases). Looked up from germline, CDR1 is MNHNY and CDR2 is SVGAGI (reference sequence). Trimming removed 6 bases from V and 6 bases from J, with 19 bases in between. This CDR3 contains 15 residues. The CDR3 loop reads CASSRLNSVADTQYF. CDR3 DNA sequence: TGTGCCAGCAGCCGCCTAAATAGCGTTGCTGATACGCAGTATTTT.

The V call is TRBV7-2, the J call TRBJ1-3; the match to TRBD1 covers 9 bases. The length of the CDR3 is 16 residues. The germline V gene encodes CDR1 SGHTA and CDR2 FQGNSA. The ends lost 5 bases at V and 4 bases at J; junction bases unmatched: 9. CDR3 residues: CASSPTGTGIGNTIYF. The CDR3 DNA is TGTGCCAGCAGCCCCACCGGGACAGGGATCGGAAACACCATATATTTT.

This clone has only a few counts. V usage is TRBV11-2 and J usage is TRBJ2-3, with 8 bases fitting TRBD1. The junction had 7 bases not matched to a gene; V was cut back by 6 bases and J by 5 bases. The germline CDR1 and CDR2 sequences are SGHAT and FQNNGV. There are 14 residues in the CDR3. The CDR3 bases are TGTGCCAGCAGAGTTACAGGGGGGAGAGATACGCAGTATTTT. As protein: CASRVTGGRDTQYF.

The rearrangement joins TRBV5-1 to TRBJ2-7, with 10 positions matching TRBD2. Germline CDR1 and CDR2: SGHRS and YFSETQ. V trimming: 0 bases; J trimming: 6 bases; junction bases outside the gene matches: 15. This CDR3 has 18 amino acids. CDR3 protein: CASSLAISGRPSEAEQYF. In DNA, the CDR3 is TGCGCCAGCAGCTTGGCCATTAGCGGGAGGCCCTCGGAGGCCGAGCAGTACTTC. The full variable domain, its missing parts supplied by reference TRBV5-1 and TRBJ2-7, is KAGVTQTPRYLIKTRGQQVTLSCSPISGHRSVSWYQQTPGQGLQFLFEYFSETQRNKGNFPGRFSGRQFSNSRSEMNVSTLELGDSALYLCASSLAISGRPSEAEQYFGPGTRLTVT.